This T cell receptor beta chain comes out of a study of Ad26.COV2.S vaccination and SARS-CoV-2 variants. Whole-study findings and limits: Measures of TCR breadth and depth may have fallen short of total T cell responses.

For this clone: Its antigen is not identified.

Described treatment: some 20 received Ad26.COV2.S at low or high dose, single or two shots; several received placebo; per-sample allocation not given. The study sampled participants on day 63 after the first vaccine or placebo injection. Assay used: immunoSEQ multiplex PCR; TCRdb lists only in-frame clones, some missing. Of hundreds of thousands of clones listed, 80% to 90% are singletons. The J segment lost 5 bases and the V segment lost 4 bases, leaving 7 bases of the junction unmatched. CDR1 and CDR2 from the germline V gene are SGHRS and YFSETQ. CDR3 length equals 14 residues. The specimen comprised peripheral blood, sampled in a trial of Ad26.COV2.S vaccine versus placebo. The source is a person aged 18 to 65 who received the Ad26.COV2.S COVID-19 vaccine or a placebo. This chain connects TRBV5-1 to TRBJ2-7; 9 bases align to TRBD1. In DNA, the CDR3 is TGCGCCAGCAGCCAGGGACAGGGTCTAGACGAGCAGTACTTC. Amino acids: CASSQGQGLDEQYF.